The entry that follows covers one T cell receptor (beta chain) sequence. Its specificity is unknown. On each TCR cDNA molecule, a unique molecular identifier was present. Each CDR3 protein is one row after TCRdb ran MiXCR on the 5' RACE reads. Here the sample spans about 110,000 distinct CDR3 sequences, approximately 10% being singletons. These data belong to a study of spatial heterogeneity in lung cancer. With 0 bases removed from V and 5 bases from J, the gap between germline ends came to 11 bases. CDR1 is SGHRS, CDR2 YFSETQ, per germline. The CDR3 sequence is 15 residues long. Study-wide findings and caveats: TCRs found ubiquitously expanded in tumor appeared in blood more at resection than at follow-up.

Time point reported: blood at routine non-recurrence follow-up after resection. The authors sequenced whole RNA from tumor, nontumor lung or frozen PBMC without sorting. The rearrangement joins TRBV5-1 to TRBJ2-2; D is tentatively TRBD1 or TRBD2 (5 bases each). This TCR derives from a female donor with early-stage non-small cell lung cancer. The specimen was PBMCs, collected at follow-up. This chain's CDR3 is CASSLGGDLTGELFF. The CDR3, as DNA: TGCGCCAGCAGCTTGGGAGGGGACCTAACCGGGGAGCTGTTTTTT. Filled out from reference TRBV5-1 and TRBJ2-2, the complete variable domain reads KAGVTQTPRYLIKTRGQQVTLSCSPISGHRSVSWYQQTPGQGLQFLFEYFSETQRNKGNFPGRFSGRQFSNSRSEMNVSTLELGDSALYLCASSLGGDLTGELFFGEGSRLTVL.